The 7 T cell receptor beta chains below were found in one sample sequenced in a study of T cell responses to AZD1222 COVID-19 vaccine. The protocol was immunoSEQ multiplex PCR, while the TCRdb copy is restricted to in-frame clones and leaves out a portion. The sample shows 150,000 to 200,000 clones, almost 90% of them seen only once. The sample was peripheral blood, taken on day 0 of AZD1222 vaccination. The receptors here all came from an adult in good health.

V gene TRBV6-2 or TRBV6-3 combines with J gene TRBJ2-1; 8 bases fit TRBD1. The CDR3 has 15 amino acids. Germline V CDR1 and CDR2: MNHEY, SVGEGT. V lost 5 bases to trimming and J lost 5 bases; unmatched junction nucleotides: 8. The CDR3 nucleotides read TGTGCCAGCAGTCGGACAGGGCCCCTCGACAATGAGCAGTTCTTC. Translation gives CASSRTGPLDNEQFF.

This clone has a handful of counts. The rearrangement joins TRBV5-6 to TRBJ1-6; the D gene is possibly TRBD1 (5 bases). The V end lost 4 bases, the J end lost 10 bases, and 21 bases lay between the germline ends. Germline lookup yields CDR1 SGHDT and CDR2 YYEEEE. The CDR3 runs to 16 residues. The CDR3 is CASSPRRGPLGSPLHF. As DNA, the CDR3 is TGTGCCAGCAGCCCACGACGGGGACCCTTAGGGTCACCCCTCCACTTT. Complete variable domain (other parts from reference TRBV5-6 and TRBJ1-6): DAGVTQSPTHLIKTRGQQVTLRCSPKSGHDTVSWYQQALGQGPQFIFQYYEEEERQRGNFPDRFSGHQFPNYSSELNVNALLLGDSALYLCASSPRRGPLGSPLHFGNGTRLTVT.

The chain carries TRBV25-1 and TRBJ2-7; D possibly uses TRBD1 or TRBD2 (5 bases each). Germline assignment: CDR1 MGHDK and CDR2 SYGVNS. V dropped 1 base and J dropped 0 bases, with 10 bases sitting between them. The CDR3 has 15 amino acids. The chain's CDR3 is CASSESGRGSYEQYF. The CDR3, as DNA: TGTGCCAGCAGTGAATCGGGGCGTGGCTCCTACGAGCAGTACTTC.

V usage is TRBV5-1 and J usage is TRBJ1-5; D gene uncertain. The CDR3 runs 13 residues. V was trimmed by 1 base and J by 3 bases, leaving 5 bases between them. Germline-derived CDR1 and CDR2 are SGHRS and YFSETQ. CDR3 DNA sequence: TGCGCCAGCAGCTTGAGCCCCAATCAGCCCCAGCATTTT. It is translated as CASSLSPNQPQHF.

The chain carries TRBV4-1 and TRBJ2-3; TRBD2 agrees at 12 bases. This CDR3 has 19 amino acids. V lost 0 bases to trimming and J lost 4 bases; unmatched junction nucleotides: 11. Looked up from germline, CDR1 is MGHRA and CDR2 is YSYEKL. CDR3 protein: CASSQDEPSGGALSDTQYF. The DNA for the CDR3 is TGCGCCAGCAGCCAAGATGAGCCTAGCGGGGGGGCCTTGTCAGATACGCAGTATTTT.

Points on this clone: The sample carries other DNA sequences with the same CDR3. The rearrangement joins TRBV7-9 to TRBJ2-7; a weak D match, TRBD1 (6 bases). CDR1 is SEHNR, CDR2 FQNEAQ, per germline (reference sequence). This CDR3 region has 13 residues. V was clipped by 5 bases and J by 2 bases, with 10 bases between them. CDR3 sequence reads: CASSLQGTYEQYF. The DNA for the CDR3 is TGTGCCAGCAGCCTACAGGGAACCTACGAGCAGTACTTC. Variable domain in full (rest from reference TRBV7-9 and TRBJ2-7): DTGVSQNPRHKITKRGQNVTFRCDPISEHNRLYWYRQTLGQGPEFLTYFQNEAQLEKSRLLSDRFSAERPKGSFSTLEIQRTEQGDSAMYLCASSLQGTYEQYFGPGTRLTVT.

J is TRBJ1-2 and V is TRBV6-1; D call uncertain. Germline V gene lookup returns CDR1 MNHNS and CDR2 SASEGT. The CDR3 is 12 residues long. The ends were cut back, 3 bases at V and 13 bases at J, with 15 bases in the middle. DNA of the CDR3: TGTGCCAGCAGTGAGGGAACCCTGATGACCACCTTC. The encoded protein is CASSEGTLMTTF.